The clone carrying this T cell receptor beta chain appeared a few times. Under the authors' procedure: Nucleated cell counts were estimated from reference gene primer amplification. Generated by immunoSEQ multiplex PCR, the TCRdb table keeps only in-frame clones and is missing some. The D gene and trimming were derived from the DNA, and the V and J assignments and clone size from that table. The sample contains under 450,000 clones, more than 85% of which appear only once. These data are taken from a study of blood T cell repertoires in COVID-19. The wider study: From T cells, B-cell-depleted T cells, or PBMCs came the material, which was cDNA or gDNA.

Study members were between about 18 and 95 years old and lived in some 26 US regions. Exposed volunteers were people who met a COVID-19 case within 2 weeks before study entry. With V trimmed by 5 bases and J by 7 bases, 9 bases remained unmatched. Germline loops: CDR1 SGHVS, CDR2 FNYEAQ. The CDR3 extends over 17 amino acids. The V and J genes are TRBV7-6 and TRBJ2-1, with 15 bases that match TRBD2. The sequence was obtained from a woman in her forties who had been exposed to COVID-19. What was sequenced was PBMCs or T cells enriched from blood (not recorded which). The CDR3 sequence is CASSPQGLAGGANEQFF. In nucleotides, the CDR3 is TGTGCCAGCAGCCCCCAGGGACTAGCGGGAGGTGCGAATGAGCAGTTCTTC.